The 16 T cell receptor beta chains presented below share a single source sample, sequenced in a study of CD8+CD57+ T cells in acquired aplastic anemia. Patients sequenced had flow cytometry evidence of CD8+CD57+ cell expansion. Genomic DNA templated the TCR beta VDJ and CDR3 profiling. Via MiXCR, TCRdb re-called the reads, giving one row per CDR3 protein. The repertoire holds about 150,000 distinct CDR3 sequences, with about 54% as singletons. The sequenced sample consisted of sorted CD4+, CD8+, or CD8+CD57+ T cells (not recorded which) from PBMCs. The receptors were sampled from a human donor with aplastic anemia.

This chain joins TRBV24-1 and TRBJ2-2; D ambiguous. V was pared by 5 bases and J by 7 bases, with 13 bases between. The CDR3 loop spans 14 amino acids. The germline V gene has CDR1 KGHDR and CDR2 SFDVKD. In DNA, the CDR3 is TGTGCCACCAGTGCCCACGACTGGGGCGGGGAGCTGTTTTTT. It encodes CATSAHDWGGELFF.

At least ten counts were recorded for this clonotype. This rearrangement joins TRBV6-4 to TRBJ2-3; TRBD1 matches at 11 bases. V shed 4 bases and J 4 bases; nucleotides not matched to a gene: 4. CDR1 MRHNA and CDR2 SNTAGT come from the germline V gene. CDR3 length: 15 amino acids. The CDR3 DNA is TGTGCCAGCAGTGCCGGACAGGGGGCAGCAGATACGCAGTATTTT. Encoded protein: CASSAGQGAADTQYF.

This sequence joins TRBV29-1 and TRBJ2-1, with 8 bases fitting TRBD2. The germline CDR1 and CDR2 sequences are SQVTM and ANQGSEA. V dropped 8 bases and J dropped 7; count of bases not matched to a gene: 13. The CDR3 sequence is 14 residues long. The DNA for the CDR3 is TGCAGCCTACAAGCGGGGGCGCGAGGGAATGAGCAGTTCTTC. Translation: CSLQAGARGNEQFF.

At least ten counts were recorded for this clonotype. V and J are TRBV7-2 and TRBJ2-7; 10 bases are shared with TRBD1. The CDR3 has 15 amino acids. Germline V gene lookup returns CDR1 SGHTA and CDR2 FQGNSA. The trim removed 3 bases at V and 1 base at J, leaving 3 bases unmatched. The CDR3 bases are TGTGCCAGCAGCTTCCGGGACAGGGGATCCTACGAGCAGTACTTC. This sequence encodes CASSFRDRGSYEQYF.

This clonotype was found once. CDR3 coding DNA: TGTGCCACCAGCCCACTCCTAAGGGGGGGTCAGCCCCAGCATTTT. This gives the protein CATSPLLRGGQPQHF. The chain links TRBV15 to TRBJ1-5; D is perhaps TRBD1 (6 bases). In germline, CDR1 is LNHNV, CDR2 YYDKDF (reference sequence). This CDR3 has 15 residues. Trimming pared 5 bases from V and 6 bases from J, leaving 17 bases between.

This clonotype was observed a few times. The rearrangement links TRBV29-1 to TRBJ2-7; 7 bases line up with TRBD2. The CDR3 spans 12 residues. Trimming removed 4 bases from V and 3 bases from J; junction bases left unmatched: 3. Germline-derived CDR1 and CDR2 are SQVTM and ANQGSEA. CDR3 loop: CSVGSGGYEQYF. The CDR3 DNA sequence: TGCAGCGTTGGATCGGGAGGCTACGAGCAGTACTTC.

This rearrangement joins TRBV10-2 to TRBJ2-7; a possible D gene is TRBD1 (6 bases). The CDR3 loop spans 16 amino acids. Between the trimmed V and J ends, which lost 0 bases and 2 bases, there was a span of 14 bases. CDR1 and CDR2 from the germline V gene are WSHSY and SAAADI. The CDR3 protein is CASSESASDRTYEQYF. The CDR3 DNA reads as TGCGCCAGCAGTGAGTCGGCCTCCGACAGGACCTACGAGCAGTACTTC.

The J gene is TRBJ1-2, the V gene TRBV11-2, with a possible D match to TRBD1 (6 bases). Germline V gene lookup returns CDR1 SGHAT and CDR2 FQNNGV. V was clipped by 4 bases and J by 6 bases, with 21 bases between them. The CDR3 has 16 amino acids. For the CDR3, the DNA is TGTGCCAGCAGCTATTCGGGGGGGCAAGTCCACCATGGCTACACCTTC. This gives the protein CASSYSGGQVHHGYTF.

The chain employs TRBV12-3 or TRBV12-4 and TRBJ1-1; 7 nucleotides line up with TRBD1. J lost 4 bases, V lost 5 bases, and 10 bases had no gene match. This CDR3 is built from 15 residues. CDR3 nucleotide sequence: TGTGCCAGCAGTGAACAGGGGACGTCCTTCACTGAAGCTTTCTTT. Its protein is CASSEQGTSFTEAFF.

This clonotype occurred many times. This chain joins TRBV10-3 and TRBJ2-7, with D unclear. The CDR3 has 12 residues. CDR1 is ENHRY, CDR2 SYGVKD, per germline. Trimming left V 6 bases short and J 4 bases short, with 10 bases between. As DNA, the CDR3 is TGTGCCATCAGCCCCTCCGGATACGAGCAGTACTTC. Translated: CAISPSGYEQYF.

The sample holds one count of this clonotype. A much larger clone differs by one base, so this may be a read error. The rearrangement uses TRBV4-1 and TRBJ1-5; D call uncertain. Germline CDR1 is MGHRA and CDR2 is YSYEKL. V was trimmed by 1 base and J by 7 bases, leaving 8 bases between them. The CDR3 runs to 13 residues. CDR3 loop: CASSQVVDQPQHF. The CDR3 bases are TGCGCCAGCAGCCAAGTGGTAGACCAGCCCCAGCATTTT.

This clonotype occurred many times. This chain uses TRBV5-1 with TRBJ1-4, with 10 bases fitting TRBD1. CDR1 and CDR2 from the germline V gene are SGHRS and YFSETQ. The J segment lost 6 bases and the V segment lost 4 bases, leaving 6 bases of the junction unmatched. The CDR3 runs 15 residues. CDR3 DNA: TGCGCCAGCAGCGGGGAAGGACAGGGGGATGAAAAACTGTTTTTT. This gives the protein CASSGEGQGDEKLFF.

The chain uses TRBV12-3 or TRBV12-4 and TRBJ2-6; tentatively, D is TRBD1 (5 bases). The CDR3 totals 18 residues. Trimming cost V 2 bases and J 2 bases, with 16 bases left between them. The CDR3 sequence: CASSLRGLGGPGANVLTF. The CDR3 nucleotides read TGTGCCAGCAGTTTAAGGGGCCTGGGCGGCCCTGGGGCCAACGTCCTGACTTTC.

This clonotype was observed many times. The rearrangement joins TRBV7-3 to TRBJ1-1; D gene ambiguous. V was clipped by 2 bases and J by 4 bases, with 8 bases between them. The CDR3 has 13 residues. Germline V gene sequence: CDR1 SGHTA, CDR2 FQGTGA. This CDR3 reads CASSLGFGTEAFF. DNA of the CDR3: TGTGCCAGCAGCTTAGGGTTCGGCACTGAAGCTTTCTTT.

This chain joins TRBV12-3 or TRBV12-4 and TRBJ1-2; possible D gene TRBD1, 5 bases. V was clipped by 4 bases and J by 2 bases, with 11 bases between them. This CDR3 has 14 residues. CDR3 DNA sequence: TGTGCCAGCAGTTACGGGGCGGTGAACTATGGCTACACCTTC. Its protein product is CASSYGAVNYGYTF.

The chain is built from TRBV13 and TRBJ1-2; 10 bases fit TRBD1. Trimming at V came to 5 bases and at J to 0 bases, leaving 12 bases not matched to a gene. CDR1 and CDR2 (germline): PRHDT, FYEKMQ (reference sequence). The CDR3 covers 18 residues. CDR3 coding DNA: TGTGCCAGCAGCGCCCAACCACTCGGGACAGGGGCTAACTATGGCTACACCTTC. Protein product: CASSAQPLGTGANYGYTF.